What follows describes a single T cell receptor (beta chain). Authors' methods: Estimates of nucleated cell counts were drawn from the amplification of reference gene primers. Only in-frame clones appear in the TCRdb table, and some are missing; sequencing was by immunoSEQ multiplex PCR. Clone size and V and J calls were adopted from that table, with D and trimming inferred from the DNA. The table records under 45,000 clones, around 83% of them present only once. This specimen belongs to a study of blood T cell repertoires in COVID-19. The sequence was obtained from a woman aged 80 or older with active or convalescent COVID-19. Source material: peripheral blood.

The CDR3 reads CASSRTGSNEQFF. The CDR3 bases are TGTGCCAGCAGTCGGACAGGGTCCAATGAGCAGTTCTTC. The chain carries TRBV5-6 and TRBJ2-1, with 8 bases fitting TRBD1. Germline V gives CDR1 SGHDT, CDR2 YYEEEE. The CDR3 runs 13 residues. With V trimmed by 5 bases and J by 6 bases, 4 bases remained unmatched.